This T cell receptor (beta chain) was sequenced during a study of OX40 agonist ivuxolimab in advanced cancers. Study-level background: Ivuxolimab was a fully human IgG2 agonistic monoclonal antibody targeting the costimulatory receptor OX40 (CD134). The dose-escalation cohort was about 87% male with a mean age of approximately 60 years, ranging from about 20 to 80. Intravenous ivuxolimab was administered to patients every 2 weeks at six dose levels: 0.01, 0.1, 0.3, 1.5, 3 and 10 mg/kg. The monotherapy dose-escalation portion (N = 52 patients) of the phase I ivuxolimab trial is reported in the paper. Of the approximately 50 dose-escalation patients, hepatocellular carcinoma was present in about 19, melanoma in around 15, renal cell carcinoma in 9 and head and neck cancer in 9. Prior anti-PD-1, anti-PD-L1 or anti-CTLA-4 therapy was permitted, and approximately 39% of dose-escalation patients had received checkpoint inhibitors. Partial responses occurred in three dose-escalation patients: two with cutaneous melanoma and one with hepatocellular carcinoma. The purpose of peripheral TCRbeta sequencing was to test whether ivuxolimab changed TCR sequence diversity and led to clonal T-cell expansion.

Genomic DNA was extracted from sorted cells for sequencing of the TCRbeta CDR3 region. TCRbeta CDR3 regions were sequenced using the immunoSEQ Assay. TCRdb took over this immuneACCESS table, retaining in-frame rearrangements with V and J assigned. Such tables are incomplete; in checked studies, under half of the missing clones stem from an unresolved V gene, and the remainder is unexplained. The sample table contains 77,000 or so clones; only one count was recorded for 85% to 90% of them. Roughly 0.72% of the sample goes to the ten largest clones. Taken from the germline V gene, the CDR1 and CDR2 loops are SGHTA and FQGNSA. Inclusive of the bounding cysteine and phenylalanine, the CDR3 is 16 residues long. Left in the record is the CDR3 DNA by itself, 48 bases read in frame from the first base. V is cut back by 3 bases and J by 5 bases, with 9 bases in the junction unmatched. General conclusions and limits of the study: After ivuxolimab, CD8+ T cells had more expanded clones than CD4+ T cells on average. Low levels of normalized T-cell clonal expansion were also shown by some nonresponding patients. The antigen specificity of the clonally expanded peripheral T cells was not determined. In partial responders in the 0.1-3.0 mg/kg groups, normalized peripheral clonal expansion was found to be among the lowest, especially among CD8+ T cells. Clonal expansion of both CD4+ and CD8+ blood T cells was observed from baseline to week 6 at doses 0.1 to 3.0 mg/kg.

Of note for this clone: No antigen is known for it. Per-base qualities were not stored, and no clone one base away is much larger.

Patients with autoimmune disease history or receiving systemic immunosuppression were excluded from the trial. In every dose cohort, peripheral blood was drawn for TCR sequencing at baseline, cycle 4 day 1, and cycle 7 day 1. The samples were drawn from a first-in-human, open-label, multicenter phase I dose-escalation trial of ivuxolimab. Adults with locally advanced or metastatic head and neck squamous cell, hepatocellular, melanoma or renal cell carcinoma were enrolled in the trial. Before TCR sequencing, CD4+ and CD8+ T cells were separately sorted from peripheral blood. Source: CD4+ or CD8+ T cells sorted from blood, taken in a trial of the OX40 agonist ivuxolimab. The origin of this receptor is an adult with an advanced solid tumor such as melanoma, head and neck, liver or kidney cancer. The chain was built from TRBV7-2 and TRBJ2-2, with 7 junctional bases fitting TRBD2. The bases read TGTGCCAGCAGCTTTGGTCGCGGGGGAAGGACCGGGGAGCTGTTTTTT. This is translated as CASSFGRGGRTGELFF.